Below are 22 T cell receptor beta chains sequenced from a single sample in a study of monozygotic twins with inflammatory bowel disease. From its re-call of the 5' RACE reads, TCRdb lists each CDR3 protein once, without DNA. The table lists 440,000 or so distinct CDR3 sequences. The sequencing sample was made of blood. The receptors originated from a human donor with ulcerative colitis or Crohn's disease, or a healthy co-twin of an affected twin (not recorded which).

The gene calls are TRBV7-3 and TRBJ2-7. Germline V gene lookup returns CDR1 SGHTA and CDR2 FQGTGA. CDR3 length: 13 residues. The CDR3 here is CASSLEHQYEQYF.

V and J are TRBV4-3 and TRBJ2-3. The V gene's germline CDR1 is LGHNA and CDR2 YSLEER. This CDR3 comprises 15 residues. The CDR3 sequence: CASSQGGSGLDTQYF.

The CDR3 sequence: CASSLGGLGYTF. J is TRBJ1-2 and V is TRBV11-1. This CDR3 is 12 amino acids long. CDR1 is SGHAT and CDR2 is FQDESV in the germline V gene (reference sequence).

This chain joins TRBV7-9 and TRBJ1-1. In germline, CDR1 is SEHNR, CDR2 FQNEAQ (reference sequence). The CDR3 has 14 residues. CDR3 in amino acids: CASSLGQENTEAFF.

This CDR3 is CASRHAQETQYF. V gene TRBV5-1 combines with J gene TRBJ2-5. This CDR3 region has 12 residues. CDR1 is SGHRS, CDR2 YFSETQ, per germline. The variable domain in full, completed from reference TRBV5-1 and TRBJ2-5, reads KAGVTQTPRYLIKTRGQQVTLSCSPISGHRSVSWYQQTPGQGLQFLFEYFSETQRNKGNFPGRFSGRQFSNSRSEMNVSTLELGDSALYLCASRHAQETQYFGPGTRLLVL.

J is TRBJ2-3 and V is TRBV5-1; TCRdb proposes TRBD1, but this gene call is untestable without DNA. CDR3 size: 14 residues. Germline V gene sequence: CDR1 SGHRS, CDR2 YFSETQ. The CDR3 here is CASSLVQGADTQYF.

This CDR3 reads CASSDRGMYGYTF. The V gene is TRBV6-1, the J gene TRBJ1-2. Germline CDR1 reads MNHNS; CDR2 reads SASEGT. The CDR3 sequence is 13 residues long.

The V call is TRBV3-1, the J call TRBJ2-1; without DNA, the TCRdb call of TRBD2 cannot be checked. CDR3 size: 15 residues. Per germline, CDR1 LGHDT and CDR2 YNNKEL (reference sequence). The CDR3 region is CASSDTGGSYNEQFF.

This chain connects TRBV27 to TRBJ1-1. The CDR3 is 12 residues long. Per the germline V gene, CDR1 is MNHEY and CDR2 is SMNVEV (reference sequence). CDR3 amino acids: CASSRPEGRAFF.

The chain uses TRBV2 and TRBJ2-6; the D call of TRBD2 rests on TCRdb alone, since no DNA is present to check it. The CDR3 spans 15 residues. From germline, CDR1 is SNHLY and CDR2 FYNNEI. CDR3 sequence: CASSVVAAGANVLTF. Variable domain in full (rest from reference TRBV2 and TRBJ2-6): EPEVTQTPSHQVTQMGQEVILRCVPISNHLYFYWYRQILGQKVEFLVSFYNNEISEKSEIFDDQFSVERPDGSNFTLKIRSTKLEDSAMYFCASSVVAAGANVLTFGAGSRLTVL.

Here the CDR3 reads CASSLYRTSGSSYEQYF. The chain has TRBV28 and TRBJ2-7; as DNA is missing, the TRBD2 call by TCRdb cannot be tested. The germline CDR1 and CDR2 sequences are MDHEN and SYDVKM. The CDR3 extends over 17 amino acids.

J is TRBJ1-1 and V is TRBV5-4; lacking DNA, the TRBD1 call made by TCRdb goes unchecked. Per the germline V gene, CDR1 is SGHNT and CDR2 is YYREEE (reference sequence). The length of the CDR3 is 16 residues. The CDR3 is CASSLSPGQLNTEAFF.

The chain combines TRBV29-1 with TRBJ1-2; TCRdb's D gene call, TRBD1, goes unchecked for lack of DNA. There are 11 residues in the CDR3. Germline CDR1 and CDR2: SQVTM and ANQGSEA. The CDR3 reads CSSQGGDGYTF.

The V call is TRBV5-1, the J call TRBJ1-1; there is no DNA to check the TCRdb D call of TRBD1. CDR3 size: 13 residues. Germline V gene sequence: CDR1 SGHRS, CDR2 YFSETQ. Here the CDR3 reads CASSFQGSPEAFF.

The chain is built from TRBV20-1 and TRBJ2-7. Germline CDR1 is DFQATT and CDR2 is SNEGSKA (reference sequence). This CDR3 is 13 amino acids long. The CDR3 sequence is CSARAQPKGEQYF.

This chain joins TRBV27 and TRBJ1-5; TCRdb calls TRBD1, which cannot be checked without DNA. Germline V gene data show CDR1 as MNHEY and CDR2 as SMNVEV (reference sequence). The CDR3 has 15 residues. The CDR3 here is CASSLQGTVPSPQHF.

The gene calls are TRBV24-1 and TRBJ2-2; TCRdb selects TRBD2, and the lack of DNA leaves this call unchecked. CDR1 and CDR2 (germline): KGHDR, SFDVKD. This CDR3 is built from 15 residues. The CDR3 sequence: CATSGWREATGELFF.

The rearrangement joins TRBV20-1 to TRBJ1-5; TCRdb selects TRBD1, and the lack of DNA leaves this call unchecked. This CDR3 is built from 13 residues. CDR1 and CDR2 (germline): DFQATT, SNEGSKA (reference sequence). The CDR3 loop reads CSARGDATGPQHF.

The chain links TRBV20-1 to TRBJ2-6; TCRdb indicates TRBD2, and absent DNA this call remains unverified. The CDR3 is made up of 16 amino acids. The germline V gene has CDR1 DFQATT and CDR2 SNEGSKA (reference sequence). The CDR3 loop reads CSARTGTASGANVLTF.

This chain joins TRBV29-1 and TRBJ2-1; TCRdb selects TRBD2, and the lack of DNA leaves this call unchecked. This CDR3 contains 13 residues. Per germline, CDR1 SQVTM and CDR2 ANQGSEA. The CDR3 loop reads CSGGSGMGNEQFF.

This chain links TRBV7-2 with TRBJ2-7; as DNA is missing, the TRBD1 call by TCRdb cannot be tested. Germline V lookup: CDR1 SGHTA, CDR2 FQGNSA. The CDR3 sequence is 13 residues long. CDR3 region: CASGDRVSYEQYF. Combining the CDR3 with reference TRBV7-2 and TRBJ2-7 gives the whole variable domain GAGVSQSPSNKVTEKGKDVELRCDPISGHTALYWYRQSLGQGLEFLIYFQGNSAPDKSGLPSDRFSAERTGGSVSTLTIQRTQQEDSAVYLCASGDRVSYEQYFGPGTRLTVT.

The chain is built from TRBV6-1 and TRBJ1-6; the D call of TRBD1 rests on TCRdb alone, since no DNA is present to check it. The CDR3 is 16 residues long. Looked up from germline, CDR1 is MNHNS and CDR2 is SASEGT. CDR3 sequence reads: CASSAPSSTYDSPLHF.